This is a list of T cell receptor beta chains from one sample in a study of PD-L1 blockade in urothelial cancer. Using immunoSEQ multiplex PCR, the repertoire was profiled, and TCRdb retains in-frame clones only, with some absent. The top ten hold 2.5% to 3% of the sample, which has around 30,000 clones, approximately 80% seen once. This sample comprised PBMCs, obtained around atezolizumab (anti-PD-L1) treatment. Receptor source: a man between 65 and 85 years old with urothelial cancer. CDR3s include the opening cysteine and the closing phenylalanine or tryptophan. D genes are given only for firm matches. Only part of the rows carry a size: once, few, many, or a class if the clone is expanded.

cdr3_length clone_size d_call j_call v_call cdr3_nt cdr3_aa
15 - - TRBJ1-2 TRBV4-3 TGCGCCAGCAGCCAAGACAGGGGACCGTCTAGTGGCTACACCTTC CASSQDRGPSSGYTF
14 - - TRBJ2-1 TRBV7-2 TGTGCCAGCAGCTTACCCCTCCGGGGCAATGAGCAGTTCTTC CASSLPLRGNEQFF
15 - - TRBJ2-7 TRBV4-2 TGTGCCAGCAGCCAAGGACTAGTGGGAGATCACGAGCAGTACTTC CASSQGLVGDHEQYF
20 - TRBD2 TRBJ2-1 TRBV7-8 TGTGCCAGCAGCCCTGGACTAGCGGGAGGGGAGGACGGCTCCTACAATGAGCAGTTCTTC CASSPGLAGGEDGSYNEQFF
11 - TRBD1 TRBJ2-3 TRBV20-1 TGCGGACAGGGGCGCACAGATACGCAGTATTTT CGQGRTDTQYF
12 once - TRBJ1-1 TRBV2 TGTGCCAGCAAAGCCGCGGCGACTGAAGCTTTCTTT CASKAAATEAFF
15 - TRBD2 TRBJ2-1 TRBV11-3 TGTGCCAGCAGCTTAAACGCGGGAGACGGCAATGAGCAGTTCTTC CASSLNAGDGNEQFF
17 - TRBD2 TRBJ2-1 TRBV7-2 TGTGCCAGCAGCTTGTCCAGGACTAGCGGGGCATACAATGAGCAGTTCTTC CASSLSRTSGAYNEQFF
15 - TRBD2 TRBJ2-5 TRBV7-7 TGTGCCAGCAGCTCCTTAGCGGGGGGCTTAGAGACCCAGTACTTC CASSSLAGGLETQYF
17 few TRBD1 TRBJ1-2 TRBV5-8 TGTGCCAGCAGCTTGCCATACAGGGGGCGGGATCGTGATGGCTACACCTTC CASSLPYRGRDRDGYTF
13 - - TRBJ2-2 TRBV2 TGTGCCAGCAGTCCCCGACTAGAAGGGGAGCTGTTTTTT CASSPRLEGELFF
15 - TRBD1 TRBJ1-1 TRBV11-2 TGTGCCAGCAGCGACAAACAGGGGGCTAACACTGAAGCTTTCTTT CASSDKQGANTEAFF
16 - TRBD2 TRBJ2-1 TRBV19 TGTGCCAGTAGTATGGGCGGGAGGGGCTATTACAATGAGCAGTTCTTC CASSMGGRGYYNEQFF
12 - TRBD1 TRBJ1-2 TRBV5-1 TGCGCCAGCAGCTATGACAGGGAGGGCTACACCTTC CASSYDREGYTF
12 - - TRBJ2-7 TRBV7-2 TGTGCCAGCGCTAGGGGGATCTACGAGCAGTACTTC CASARGIYEQYF
13 - - TRBJ2-7 TRBV7-9 TGTGCCAGCAGCTTAGGTGAGTATCACGAGCAGTACTTC CASSLGEYHEQYF
14 - TRBD1 TRBJ1-1 TRBV19 TGTGCCAGTATAAACCCGACAGGGGGCACTGAAGCTTTCTTT CASINPTGGTEAFF
16 - TRBD2 TRBJ2-2 TRBV29-1 TGCAGCGTTGTTCCAGCGGGAGGGCCCGACACCGGGGAGCTGTTTTTT CSVVPAGGPDTGELFF
18 - TRBD1 TRBJ2-6 TRBV4-2 TGTGCCAGCAGCCGAGGGACAGCTCTTAACTCTGGGGCCAACGTCCTGACTTTC CASSRGTALNSGANVLTF
14 medium-sized - TRBJ1-1 TRBV6-1 TGTGCCAGCAGTTCGCAGGGGATTAACACTGAAGCTTTCTTT CASSSQGINTEAFF
13 few - TRBJ1-3 TRBV6-5 TGTGCCAGCAGGTTGTACTCTGGAAACACCATATATTTT CASRLYSGNTIYF
14 once - TRBJ2-7 TRBV4-2 TGTGCCAGCAGCCAAGGCCCAGGGATCTACGAGCAGTACTTC CASSQGPGIYEQYF
16 - TRBD1 TRBJ1-4 TRBV4-3 TGCGCCAGCAGCCAAGATGGGACAGTGGGGAATGAAAAACTGTTTTTT CASSQDGTVGNEKLFF
14 - - TRBJ1-1 TRBV19 TGTGCCAGTAGATACGGCGAGGGTGGAACTGAAGCTTTCTTT CASRYGEGGTEAFF
18 - TRBD2 TRBJ2-3 TRBV5-4 TGTGCCAGCAGCTCTCCCCGGGAGGCCGAAACGTTAACAGATACGCAGTATTTT CASSSPREAETLTDTQYF
18 - - TRBJ1-1 TRBV7-2 TGTGCCAGCAGCCCACCACCAAGCCTAATATCTATGAACACTGAAGCTTTCTTT CASSPPPSLISMNTEAFF
14 - TRBD1 TRBJ2-7 TRBV18 TGTGCCAGCTCACGGGACAGGGAACCCTACGAGCAGTACTTC CASSRDREPYEQYF
13 - - TRBJ2-7 TRBV19 TGTGCCAGTAGTACAGCCGGAGGTTACGAGCAGTACTTC CASSTAGGYEQYF
14 - - TRBJ1-5 TRBV6-5 TGTGCCAGCAGTACCCCGACAGGTAATCAGCCCCAGCATTTT CASSTPTGNQPQHF
13 - - TRBJ1-1 TRBV9 TGTGCCAGCAGCGTAGCAGTGAACACTGAAGCTTTCTTT CASSVAVNTEAFF
12 - - TRBJ2-7 TRBV15 TGTGCCACCAGCAGAGATTCAGCGGGGCAGTACTTC CATSRDSAGQYF
13 few TRBD1 TRBJ1-1 TRBV29-1 TGCAGCGTGGGGGTAGGGGACAGGGCGGATCCTTTCTTT CSVGVGDRADPFF
15 once TRBD2 TRBJ2-5 TRBV5-1 TGCGCCAGCAGCTTACTAGCGGGGGTGCAAGAGACCCAGTACTTC CASSLLAGVQETQYF
15 - TRBD1 TRBJ2-4 TRBV4-3 TGCGCCAGCAGCCAAGATAAACAGGGGTCGAACATTCAGTACTTC CASSQDKQGSNIQYF
15 - - TRBJ2-7 TRBV5-1 TGCGCCAGCAGCTGGGGGACGGGCGGGGACTACGAGCAGTACTTC CASSWGTGGDYEQYF
14 - - TRBJ2-6 TRBV11-2 TGTGCCAGCTTGAGGCCCTCTGGGGCCAACGTCCTGACTTTC CASLRPSGANVLTF
12 - - TRBJ1-2 TRBV28 TGTGCCAGCAGCGGAGCTAACTATGGCTACACCTTC CASSGANYGYTF
13 - - TRBJ2-7 TRBV6-1 TGTGCCAGCAGTGAATATCCTTCCTACGAGCAGTACTTC CASSEYPSYEQYF
14 - - TRBJ1-2 TRBV4-3 TGCGCCAGCAGCCAAGATCGGACGGGGGGCGGCTACACCTTC CASSQDRTGGGYTF
14 once - TRBJ2-2 TRBV29-1 TGCAGCGTTGAAGTGGCTAGGGGCACCGGGGAGCTGTTTTTT CSVEVARGTGELFF
12 - - TRBJ2-1 TRBV7-8 TGTGCCAGCAGCTTACTTCGGTATGAGCAGTTCTTC CASSLLRYEQFF
16 - - TRBJ2-1 TRBV5-1 TGCGCCAGCAGCTTGTTTTCCAGTTCCACCGGGAATGAGCAGTTCTTC CASSLFSSSTGNEQFF
14 - TRBD1 TRBJ2-7 TRBV11-3 TGTGCCAGCAGCCCTCGACAGGGATCCTACGAGCAGTACTTC CASSPRQGSYEQYF
15 - TRBD1 TRBJ2-1 TRBV7-2 TGTGCCAGCAGCCGACGGGACAGGCAGTACAATGAGCAGTTCTTC CASSRRDRQYNEQFF
14 - - TRBJ2-6 TRBV7-3 TGTGCCAGCAGCTTCTCCTCTGGGGCCAACGTCCTGACTTTC CASSFSSGANVLTF
14 once TRBD1 TRBJ1-2 TRBV5-1 TGCGCCAGCAGCCAGGGGGACACCGTAGGTGGCTACACCTTC CASSQGDTVGGYTF
15 - TRBD2 TRBJ2-3 TRBV10-2 TGCGCCAGACCCCCGGGACTAAAAAACACAGATACGCAGTATTTT CARPPGLKNTDTQYF
13 - - TRBJ1-4 TRBV19 TGTGCCAGTAAGGGCAGGGCGGAGGAAAAACTGTTTTTT CASKGRAEEKLFF
16 - TRBD1 TRBJ2-3 TRBV28 TGTGCCAGCAGTCTCCCCCCCGGGACAGGGGGAGATACGCAGTATTTT CASSLPPGTGGDTQYF
13 - - TRBJ2-7 TRBV5-1 TGCGCCAGCAGCTTGGGACGGGCCTACGAGCAGTACTTC CASSLGRAYEQYF
11 - - TRBJ2-7 TRBV28 TGTGCCAGCAGTTTCGGGTACGAGCAGTACTTC CASSFGYEQYF
14 - TRBD1 TRBJ1-5 TRBV6-6 TGTGCCAGCAGTCGGGGACAGGGAGGTCAGCCCCAGCATTTT CASSRGQGGQPQHF
17 - TRBD2 TRBJ2-5 TRBV7-2 TGTGCCAGCGGGGCTGAGGCGGGGAGCGGGAGTAGGGAGACCCAGTACTTC CASGAEAGSGSRETQYF
11 - TRBD1 TRBJ2-7 TRBV25-1 TGTGCCAGCTGGGACAGGGACGAGCAGTACTTC CASWDRDEQYF
14 - TRBD1 TRBJ1-2 TRBV6-1 TGTGCCAGCAGCATACAGGGGCTAAATAATGGCTACACCTTC CASSIQGLNNGYTF
13 - - TRBJ2-1 TRBV11-3 TGTGCCAGCAGCTGGGGGCCCTACAATGAGCAGTTCTTC CASSWGPYNEQFF
16 - TRBD2 TRBJ2-3 TRBV18 TGTGCCAGCTCAGGTATTCGCGGGAGAGGCCCAGATACGCAGTATTTT CASSGIRGRGPDTQYF
12 - - TRBJ2-1 TRBV5-6 TGTGCCACCTCCTTCAGAGGGAATGAGCAGTTCTTC CATSFRGNEQFF
14 - TRBD1 TRBJ1-5 TRBV2 TGTGCCAGCAGTTCGACAGGGCTCTATCAGCCCCAGCATTTT CASSSTGLYQPQHF